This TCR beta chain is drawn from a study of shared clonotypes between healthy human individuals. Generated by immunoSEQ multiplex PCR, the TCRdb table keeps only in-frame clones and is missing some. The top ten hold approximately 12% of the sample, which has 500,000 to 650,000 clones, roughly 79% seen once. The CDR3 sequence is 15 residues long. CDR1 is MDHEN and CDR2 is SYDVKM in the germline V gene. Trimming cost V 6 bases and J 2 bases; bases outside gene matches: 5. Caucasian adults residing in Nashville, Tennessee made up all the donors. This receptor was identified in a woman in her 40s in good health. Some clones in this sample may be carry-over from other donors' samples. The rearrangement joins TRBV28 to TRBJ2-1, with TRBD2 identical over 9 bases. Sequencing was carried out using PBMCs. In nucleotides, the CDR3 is TGTGCCAGCAGGAGAGAGCGGGAGGCCTACAATGAGCAGTTCTTC. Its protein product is CASRREREAYNEQFF.